These 8 T cell receptor beta chains originate from one sample sequenced in a study of radiotherapy plus CTLA-4 blockade in lung cancer. Some clones are missing from TCRdb's copy, which holds only in-frame ones; the method was immunoSEQ multiplex PCR. Of over 100,000 clones listed, roughly 77% were seen once; the top ten hold 3.3%. The specimen was peripheral blood, collected from a patient treated with radiotherapy plus ipilimumab. The receptors stem from a human donor with non-small cell lung cancer that progressed on radiotherapy plus ipilimumab. Some clones in this sample may be carry-over from other donors' samples.

The chain carries TRBV6-1 and TRBJ2-7, with D uncertain. The CDR3 spans 13 residues. V was trimmed by 0 bases and J by 2 bases, leaving 5 bases between them. Germline CDR1 is MNHNS and CDR2 is SASEGT. CDR3 loop: CASSEAGPYEQYF. The CDR3 DNA reads as TGTGCCAGCAGTGAAGCGGGCCCCTACGAGCAGTACTTC.

The chain combines TRBV7-2 with TRBJ2-7, with 9 bases identical to TRBD1. V gave up 5 bases and J gave up 2 bases; unmatched junction bases: 7. The CDR3 consists of 15 residues. Germline V lookup: CDR1 SGHTA, CDR2 FQGNSA. The DNA of the CDR3 is TGTGCCAGCAGCCTCTCCGGGACAGGGACCTACGAGCAGTACTTC. Its translation is CASSLSGTGTYEQYF.

The rearrangement links TRBV4-3 to TRBJ2-1; D remains ambiguous. This CDR3 is built from 14 residues. The ends were cut back, 1 base at V and 8 bases at J, with 12 bases in the middle. Germline lookup yields CDR1 LGHNA and CDR2 YSLEER. DNA for the CDR3: TGCGCCAGCAGCCAAGGCCTGGGTAGATATGAGCAGTTCTTC. Its translation: CASSQGLGRYEQFF.

This sequence joins TRBV19 and TRBJ1-6; D is ambiguous. CDR1 is LNHDA and CDR2 is SQIVND in the germline V gene (reference sequence). This CDR3 is built from 14 residues. The V gene lost 3 bases and the J gene lost 9 bases, with 12 bases spanning the gap. CDR3 region: CASSIGQAGSPLHF. The CDR3 DNA reads TGTGCCAGTAGTATCGGGCAGGCGGGTTCACCCCTCCACTTT. Filled out from reference TRBV19 and TRBJ1-6, the complete variable domain reads DGGITQSPKYLFRKEGQNVTLSCEQNLNHDAMYWYRQDPGQGLRLIYYSQIVNDFQKGDIAEGYSVSREKKESFPLTVTSAQKNPTAFYLCASSIGQAGSPLHFGNGTRLTVT.

The chain carries TRBV6-6 and TRBJ1-5; D gene unclear. Trimming removed 6 bases at V and 9 bases at J, with 12 bases between. Germline assignment: CDR1 MNHNY and CDR2 SVGAGI (reference sequence). The CDR3 has 12 residues. This CDR3 is CASSPPTGPQHF. In DNA, the CDR3 is TGTGCCAGCAGCCCCCCCACTGGGCCCCAGCATTTT.

The chain carries TRBV5-1 and TRBJ2-3, with 10 positions matching TRBD2. V shed 4 bases, J shed 3 bases, and the junction held 8 bases outside the gene matches. CDR1 is SGHRS and CDR2 is YFSETQ in the germline V gene. The CDR3 is 16 residues long. This chain's CDR3 is CASSALLAGSTDTQYF. The CDR3 DNA is TGCGCCAGCAGCGCCTTACTAGCGGGGAGTACAGATACGCAGTATTTT.

In this sample, this clone turned up a few times. The chain joins TRBV5-4 to TRBJ1-3, with 8 nucleotides matching TRBD1. The germline V gene has CDR1 SGHNT and CDR2 YYREEE (reference sequence). The CDR3 spans 15 residues. V lost 4 bases to trimming and J lost 0 bases; unmatched junction nucleotides: 3. Here the CDR3 DNA reads TGTGCCAGCAGCCGTGGACAGGGCTCTGGAAACACCATATATTTT. As protein: CASSRGQGSGNTIYF.

The chain recombines TRBV27 with TRBJ1-1; 9 bases agree with TRBD1. J lost 10 bases, V lost 8 bases, and 17 bases had no gene match. The CDR3 sequence is 15 residues long. Germline-derived CDR1 and CDR2 are MNHEY and SMNVEV (reference sequence). The CDR3 nucleotides read TGTGCCAGCCGAGTTGGGACAGGGCTAAATTCGGTAGCTTTCTTT. It translates to CASRVGTGLNSVAFF.